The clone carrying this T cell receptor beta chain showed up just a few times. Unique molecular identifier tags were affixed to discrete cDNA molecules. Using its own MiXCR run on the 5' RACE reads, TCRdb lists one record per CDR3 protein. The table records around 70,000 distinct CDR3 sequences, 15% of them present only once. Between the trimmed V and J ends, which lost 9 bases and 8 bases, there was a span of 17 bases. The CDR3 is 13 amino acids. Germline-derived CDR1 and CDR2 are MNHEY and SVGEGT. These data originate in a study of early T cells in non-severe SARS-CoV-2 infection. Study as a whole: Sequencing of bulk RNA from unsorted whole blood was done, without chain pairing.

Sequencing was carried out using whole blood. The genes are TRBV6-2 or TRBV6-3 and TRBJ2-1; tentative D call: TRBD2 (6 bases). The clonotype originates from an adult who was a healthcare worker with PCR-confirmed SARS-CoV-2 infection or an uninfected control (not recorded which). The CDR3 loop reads CASLGDSLDEQFF. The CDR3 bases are TGTGCCAGTTTGGGGGACTCCCTCGATGAGCAGTTCTTC.